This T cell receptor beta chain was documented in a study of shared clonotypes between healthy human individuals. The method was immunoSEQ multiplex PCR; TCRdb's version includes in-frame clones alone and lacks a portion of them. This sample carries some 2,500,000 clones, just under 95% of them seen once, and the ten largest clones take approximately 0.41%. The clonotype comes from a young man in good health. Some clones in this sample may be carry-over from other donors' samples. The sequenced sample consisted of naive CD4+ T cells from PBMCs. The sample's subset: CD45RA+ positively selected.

The CDR3 region has the DNA TGCAGCGTTTCAGACCTCTACGGAGGTACGCAGTATTTT. Residues: CSVSDLYGGTQYF. V and J are TRBV29-1 and TRBJ2-3; perhaps TRBD2 as D (5 bases). The CDR3 is 13 amino acids. Deletions cut 5 bases from V and 8 bases from J, with 17 bases between. The germline CDR1 and CDR2 sequences are SQVTM and ANQGSEA.